This passage covers 19 T cell receptor beta chains from one sample sequenced in a study of blood T cell repertoires in COVID-19. Repertoires were generated with immunoSEQ multiplex PCR, while TCRdb's copy carries only in-frame clones and drops some. This sample carries 150,000 or so clones, approximately 92% of them seen once, and the ten largest clones take about 5%. Sequenced material: peripheral blood. All receptors derive from a woman in her forties or fifties with acute or convalescent COVID-19.

The CDR3 sequence is CASSATGSAYGYTF. CDR3 DNA sequence: TGTGCCAGCAGTGCTACAGGGTCTGCTTATGGCTACACCTTC. V gene TRBV2 combines with J gene TRBJ1-2; a possible D gene is TRBD1 (6 bases). Germline V gene data show CDR1 as SNHLY and CDR2 as FYNNEI. The CDR3 is made up of 14 amino acids. Trimming pared 4 bases from V and 5 bases from J, leaving 14 bases between. Full variable domain (outside the CDR3, taken from reference TRBV2 and TRBJ1-2): EPEVTQTPSHQVTQMGQEVILRCVPISNHLYFYWYRQILGQKVEFLVSFYNNEISEKSEIFDDQFSVERPDGSNFTLKIRSTKLEDSAMYFCASSATGSAYGYTFGSGTRLTVV.

The V call is TRBV4-1, the J call TRBJ2-3; D may be TRBD2 (6 bases). The CDR3 sequence is 16 residues long. CDR1 is MGHRA and CDR2 is YSYEKL in the germline V gene. V was shortened by 4 bases and J by 3 bases, with 17 bases between the two germline ends. For the CDR3, the DNA is TGCGCCAGCAGCCCCCCCTTCCGGGGGAGAACAGATACGCAGTATTTT. Translating it yields CASSPPFRGRTDTQYF.

The V and J genes are TRBV9 and TRBJ1-2, with D perhaps TRBD1 (5 bases). The ends were cut back, 4 bases at V and 2 bases at J, with 9 bases in the middle. The germline V gene encodes CDR1 SGDLS and CDR2 YYNGEE. There are 13 residues in the CDR3. CDR3 protein: CASSMTENYGYTF. The DNA for the CDR3 is TGTGCCAGCAGCATGACAGAGAACTATGGCTACACCTTC.

J is TRBJ2-2 and V is TRBV25-1; the match to TRBD2 covers 8 bases. Trimming took 8 bases from V and 4 from J; bases not matched to a gene: 3. This CDR3 is built from 13 residues. Germline CDR1 is MGHDK and CDR2 is SYGVNS. The CDR3 loop is CASGRGGTGELFF. CDR3 nucleotides: TGTGCCAGCGGCCGGGGGGGCACCGGGGAGCTGTTTTTT.

CDR3 region: CASSATQGTEAFF. The CDR3, as DNA: TGTGCCAGCAGCGCTACACAGGGCACTGAAGCTTTCTTT. The V gene is TRBV13, the J gene TRBJ1-1, with D possibly being TRBD1 (6 bases). Germline CDR1 reads PRHDT; CDR2 reads FYEKMQ (reference sequence). The V gene lost 5 bases and the J gene lost 4 bases, with 11 bases spanning the gap. The CDR3 contains 13 residues.

This rearrangement joins TRBV30 to TRBJ2-1; D is undetermined. V was trimmed by 1 base and J by 7 bases, leaving 11 bases between them. Looked up from germline, CDR1 is GTSNPN and CDR2 is SVGIG (reference sequence). This CDR3 contains 13 residues. The CDR3 DNA reads as TGTGCCTGGAGTGGCGTCCAAGTTAATGAGCAGTTCTTC. This encodes CAWSGVQVNEQFF.

The rearrangement links TRBV18 to TRBJ1-2; 8 bases line up with TRBD1. Germline V gene lookup returns CDR1 KGHSH and CDR2 LQKENI. Trimming cost V 6 bases and J 5 bases; bases outside gene matches: 8. The length of the CDR3 is 14 residues. CDR3 in DNA: TGTGCCAGCTCGCCCGGGACAGGACTTTATGGCTACACCTTC. As protein: CASSPGTGLYGYTF. Full variable domain (rest looked up from reference TRBV18 and TRBJ1-2): NAGVMQNPRHLVRRRGQEARLRCSPMKGHSHVYWYRQLPEEGLKFMVYLQKENIIDESGMPKERFSAEFPKEGPSILRIQQVVRGDSAAYFCASSPGTGLYGYTFGSGTRLTVV.

This clone has a single count. The chain links TRBV5-1 to TRBJ1-2; D is perhaps TRBD1 (5 bases). CDR1 SGHRS and CDR2 YFSETQ come from the germline V gene. Deletions cut 0 bases from V and 7 bases from J, with 13 bases between. The CDR3 is 14 residues long. The CDR3 spells CASSLADDGGGYTF. In DNA, the CDR3 is TGCGCCAGCAGCTTGGCGGACGACGGGGGTGGCTACACCTTC.

The V call is TRBV19, the J call TRBJ2-2, with a possible D match to TRBD1 (5 bases). This CDR3 contains 14 residues. V shed 3 bases and J shed 8 bases, with 13 bases lying between them. Germline V lookup: CDR1 LNHDA, CDR2 SQIVND (reference sequence). For the CDR3, the DNA is TGTGCCAGTAGTATTATGGGGCCGCGGGGGGAGCTGTTTTTT. This gives the protein CASSIMGPRGELFF.

V gene TRBV6-1 combines with J gene TRBJ2-2; 10 bases are shared with TRBD2. The germline gives CDR1 MNHNS, CDR2 SASEGT. After removal of 3 bases from V and 3 bases from J, the junction contained 7 bases not matched to a gene. CDR3 length equals 17 residues. Here the CDR3 reads CASSDQREGRYTGELFF. CDR3 DNA: TGTGCCAGCAGTGACCAGCGGGAGGGCCGGTACACCGGGGAGCTGTTTTTT.

The gene calls are TRBV7-9 and TRBJ1-5; D may be TRBD1 (5 bases). CDR3 length: 15 amino acids. Between the trimmed V and J ends, which lost 1 base and 1 base, there was a span of 8 bases. CDR1 is SEHNR, CDR2 FQNEAQ, per germline (reference sequence). This chain's CDR3 is CASSLVGASNQPQHF. The CDR3 DNA sequence: TGTGCCAGCAGCTTAGTAGGGGCAAGCAATCAGCCCCAGCATTTT.

Only one count was recorded for this clone. The rearrangement uses TRBV7-3 and TRBJ1-1; TRBD1 agrees at 7 bases. Germline V gives CDR1 SGHTA, CDR2 FQGTGA. V lost 4 bases to trimming and J lost 4 bases; unmatched junction nucleotides: 9. The CDR3 has 15 amino acids. DNA for the CDR3: TGTGCCAGCAGCTGGGACGGACAGGTGGGCACTGAAGCTTTCTTT. Translating it yields CASSWDGQVGTEAFF.

CDR3 amino acids: CASSLRSGTGGAGDYGYTF. The CDR3 nucleotides are TGCGCCAGCAGCTTGAGAAGTGGGACAGGGGGCGCTGGGGACTATGGCTACACCTTC. V usage is TRBV5-1 and J usage is TRBJ1-2; 12 bases map to TRBD1. There are 19 residues in the CDR3. The germline V gene has CDR1 SGHRS and CDR2 YFSETQ. V lost 1 base to trimming and J lost 3 bases; unmatched junction nucleotides: 13.

This chain uses TRBV9 with TRBJ2-7; D remains unclear. Germline values: CDR1 SGDLS, CDR2 YYNGEE. CDR3 length: 14 amino acids. V was shortened by 0 bases and J by 2 bases, with 9 bases between the two germline ends. The CDR3 sequence: CASSVGGYPYEQYF. Here the CDR3 DNA reads TGTGCCAGCAGCGTAGGCGGCTACCCCTACGAGCAGTACTTC.

The genes are TRBV5-1 and TRBJ1-5, with D perhaps matching TRBD1 (6 bases). Germline V CDR1 and CDR2: SGHRS, YFSETQ. Trimming removed 4 bases from V and 3 bases from J, with 14 bases in between. This CDR3 region has 15 residues. CDR3 in amino acids: CASSPRSGDNQPQHF. In DNA, the CDR3 is TGCGCCAGCAGCCCTCGGTCAGGGGACAATCAGCCCCAGCATTTT.

The chain has TRBV4-3 and TRBJ2-1, with 8 bases aligning to TRBD2. V gave up 4 bases and J gave up 8 bases; unmatched junction bases: 7. Germline CDR1 is LGHNA and CDR2 is YSLEER. This CDR3 is 14 amino acids long. The CDR3 nucleotides read TGCGCCAGCAGCCCCGGACTAGCTAACTATGAGCAGTTCTTC. Translation: CASSPGLANYEQFF.

This clone was found once. The DNA of the CDR3 is TGTGCCAGCAGCACCGGGACAGACACAGATACGCAGTATTTT. This gives the protein CASSTGTDTDTQYF. The chain is built from TRBV11-3 and TRBJ2-3; 7 bases agree with TRBD1. Germline CDR1 SGHNT, CDR2 YENEEA. V was clipped by 5 bases and J by 2 bases; unmatched bases: 4. The CDR3 length is 14 residues. Full variable domain (rest looked up from reference TRBV11-3 and TRBJ2-3): EAGVVQSPRYKIIEKKQPVAFWCNPISGHNTLYWYLQNLGQGPELLIRYENEEAVDDSQLPKDRFSAERLKGVDSTLKIQPAELGDSAVYLCASSTGTDTDTQYFGPGTRLTVL.

The J gene is TRBJ2-5, the V gene TRBV24-1; D might be TRBD1 (8 bases). The length of the CDR3 is 15 residues. V lost 5 bases to trimming and J lost 5 bases, with 17 bases between them. CDR1 KGHDR and CDR2 SFDVKD come from the germline V gene. The CDR3 region is CATSGRTGRGETQYF. Here the CDR3 DNA reads TGTGCCACCAGTGGCAGGACAGGGCGGGGGGAGACCCAGTACTTC.

Note on this clone: This sample includes further DNA sequences coding for the same CDR3. V usage is TRBV3-1 (or the pseudogene TRBV3-2) and J usage is TRBJ1-1; maybe TRBD1 (6 bases). Trimming took off 4 bases at V and 4 bases at J, with 13 bases between the two ends. CDR1 LGHDT and CDR2 YNNKEL come from the germline V gene (reference sequence). This CDR3 comprises 14 residues. The CDR3 DNA follows: TGTGCCAGCAGCCTATCGGGGGGGCTCACTGAAGCTTTCTTT. Its translation: CASSLSGGLTEAFF.